The next 15 T cell receptor beta chains were all read from a single sample in a study of early T cells in non-severe SARS-CoV-2 infection (dated by TCRdb to the early 2020s). Libraries were built with 5' RACE. The sequencer listed for this sample is NextSeq 500. TCRdb reworked the public reads: Q25 trimming with fastp, MiXCR clone assembly, productive beta chains retained. Every CDR3 protein is listed once, alongside the most common genes and DNA of its rows. Present in this sample are roughly 92,000 distinct CDR3 sequences, over 9.5% of which were seen just once. Together, the top ten hold 4.4% of the sample. Material: whole blood, obtained at baseline. The receptors were gathered from an adult who was a healthcare worker with PCR-confirmed SARS-CoV-2 infection or an uninfected control (not recorded which).

This clonotype has ten or more counts. V gene TRBV3-1 combines with J gene TRBJ1-6; TRBD1 is a possible D gene (6 bases). The CDR3 extends over 16 amino acids. Trimming removed 4 bases from V and 10 bases from J, with 20 bases in between. Germline values: CDR1 LGHDT, CDR2 YNNKEL (reference sequence). The CDR3 nucleotides read TGTGCCAGCAGCCCCGTAGGGAGACTTCAGGGGTCACCCCTCCACTTT. This encodes CASSPVGRLQGSPLHF.

Concerning this clonotype: The junction and the germline gene differ at one end; a read error may be behind it. This chain links TRBV7-9 with TRBJ2-2; 9 bases are a match to TRBD2. Germline V gives CDR1 SEHNR, CDR2 FQNEAQ (reference sequence). This CDR3 is 15 amino acids long. The CDR3 sequence: CASRSGGTNTGELFF. The CDR3 region has the DNA TGTGCCAGCAGAAGCGGGGGGACGAACACTGGGGAGCTGTTTTTT.

This clonotype has a handful of counts. This chain joins TRBV20-1 and TRBJ1-5; D perhaps matches TRBD1 (5 bases). The CDR3 is 13 residues long. V shed 6 bases and J shed 6 bases, with 15 bases lying between them. Germline V CDR1 and CDR2: DFQATT, SNEGSKA (reference sequence). This CDR3 reads CSAERGAGQPQHF. The CDR3 coding sequence is TGCAGTGCGGAACGGGGCGCGGGTCAGCCCCAGCATTTT.

For the CDR3, the DNA is TGTGCCAGCAGCGTAGATATCGAGCGGGGGACGGCAGATACGCAGTATTTT. Translating it yields CASSVDIERGTADTQYF. The chain couples TRBV9 to TRBJ2-3; 8 bases are a match to TRBD2. CDR3 length: 17 amino acids. After removal of 0 bases from V and 4 bases from J, the junction contained 10 bases not matched to a gene. The germline V gene encodes CDR1 SGDLS and CDR2 YYNGEE.

The chain combines TRBV29-1 with TRBJ2-1; D might be TRBD2 (6 bases). CDR1 SQVTM and CDR2 ANQGSEA come from the germline V gene. V was trimmed by 6 bases and J by 0 bases, leaving 12 bases between them. CDR3 length: 14 amino acids. The CDR3 coding sequence is TGCAGCGTGCCGACTAGGGGCTCCTACAATGAGCAGTTCTTC. Its translation: CSVPTRGSYNEQFF.

This clonotype came up many times. V gene TRBV7-8 combines with J gene TRBJ2-5; D uncertain. Trimming pared 5 bases from V and 4 bases from J, leaving 14 bases between. The germline V gene has CDR1 SGHVS and CDR2 FQNEAQ. CDR3 length: 14 residues. As DNA, the CDR3 is TGTGCCAGCAGCCCTATAGGGCCCCGAGAGACCCAGTACTTC. This translates into CASSPIGPRETQYF.

In its sample, this clonotype was seen many times. The J gene is TRBJ2-7, the V gene TRBV11-2; the D call may be TRBD1 or TRBD2 (5 bases each). The V gene's germline CDR1 is SGHAT and CDR2 FQNNGV. Trimming shortened V by 5 bases and J by 1 base, and 12 bases separated the two germline ends. The CDR3 runs 14 residues. The CDR3 region has the DNA TGTGCCAGCAGCCTAGGGACCGGATCCTACGAGCAGTACTTC. It codes for CASSLGTGSYEQYF.

This clonotype appeared many times. This sequence joins TRBV7-3 and TRBJ2-2; maybe TRBD1 (6 bases). Trimming stripped 5 bases from V and 4 bases from J, with 8 bases between. Germline V gives CDR1 SGHTA, CDR2 FQGTGA. This CDR3 has 13 residues. In DNA, the CDR3 is TGTGCCAGCAGCCGAGGGGGCACCGGGGAGCTGTTTTTT. It codes for CASSRGGTGELFF.

This clonotype has just a few counts. One junction end does not reproduce the germline sequence, and a read error may be involved. This chain connects TRBV20-1 to TRBJ1-6, with TRBD1 identical over 7 bases. This CDR3 has 14 amino acids. Germline-derived CDR1 and CDR2 are DFQATT and SNEGSKA (reference sequence). CDR3 loop: CSARQGSNNSPLHF. Written as DNA, the CDR3 is TGCAGTGCCAGACAGGGCTCCAATAATTCACCCCTCCACTTT.

This clonotype showed up many times. A junction end diverges from the germline sequence, so it may reflect a read error. The chain links TRBV29-1 to TRBJ1-2; 9 bases are shared with TRBD1. The germline V gene encodes CDR1 SQVTM and CDR2 ANQGSEA. The length of the CDR3 is 13 residues. The CDR3 DNA follows: TGCAGCTTTGAGACAGGGGGATCGGAAGGCTACACCTTC. Translating gives CSFETGGSEGYTF.

The rearrangement links TRBV10-3 to TRBJ2-5; D is tentatively TRBD1 or TRBD2 (5 bases each). The V end lost 7 bases, the J end lost 2 bases, and 14 bases lay between the germline ends. This CDR3 contains 14 residues. Per germline, CDR1 ENHRY and CDR2 SYGVKD. In DNA form, the CDR3 reads TGTGCCATCAACCCGGGGCCAGCACAAGAGACCCAGTACTTC. Protein: CAINPGPAQETQYF.

The sample holds a few counts of this clonotype. CDR3 coding DNA: TGCAGTGCTAGACCCAACAGGTTCCCCTACGAGCAGTACTTC. The encoded protein is CSARPNRFPYEQYF. The J gene is TRBJ2-7, the V gene TRBV20-1, with D maybe TRBD1 (5 bases). This CDR3 spans 14 amino acids. The V gene lost 2 bases and the J gene lost 2 bases, with 13 bases spanning the gap. Germline CDR1 and CDR2: DFQATT and SNEGSKA (reference sequence).

This clonotype was seen a handful of times. J is TRBJ2-1 and V is TRBV5-1; 11 bases agree with TRBD2. The CDR3 sequence is 18 residues long. V lost 3 bases and J lost 9; bases outside the gene matches: 17. CDR1 is SGHRS and CDR2 is YFSETQ in the germline V gene. The CDR3: CASSSDTSGGLEQTEQFF. The CDR3 DNA reads TGCGCCAGCAGCTCCGATACTAGCGGGGGTTTGGAACAGACTGAGCAGTTCTTC.

V gene TRBV7-2 combines with J gene TRBJ2-1; 7 bases are shared with TRBD2. Trimming took 4 bases from V and 7 from J; bases not matched to a gene: 10. Germline V gene data show CDR1 as SGHTA and CDR2 as FQGNSA. This CDR3 region has 15 residues. The CDR3 DNA reads TGTGCCAGCAGCTCGAGGTCGGGAGGCGGTAATGAGCAGTTCTTC. Translating gives CASSSRSGGGNEQFF.

The chain employs TRBV9 and TRBJ1-2, with a possible D match to TRBD1 (6 bases). V was cut by 3 bases and J by 0 bases, with 15 bases left in between. Germline V gives CDR1 SGDLS, CDR2 YYNGEE. This CDR3 spans 16 amino acids. The CDR3 bases are TGTGCCAGCAGCGACGACCGGACAGAAGCTAACTATGGCTACACCTTC. Translation: CASSDDRTEANYGYTF.